The 32 T cell receptor beta chains in this list originate from one sample, sequenced in a study of shared clonotypes between healthy human individuals. Assay used: immunoSEQ multiplex PCR; TCRdb lists only in-frame clones, some missing. The sample has under 2,500,000 clones; approximately 96% are singletons. The source material was naive CD4+ T cells sorted from blood. As to subset: CD45RA+ positively selected. The source of these receptors is a man younger than 35 in good health.

The rearrangement uses TRBV6-5 and TRBJ2-7; D remains unclear. The CDR3 totals 15 residues. CDR1 and CDR2 (germline): MNHEY, SVGAGI. V gave up 5 bases and J gave up 0 bases, with 14 bases separating them. This CDR3 is CASSPRHGFSYEQYF. In DNA, the CDR3 is TGTGCCAGCAGTCCGAGACATGGGTTCTCCTACGAGCAGTACTTC.

Points on this clone: Other DNA sequences in the same sample also yield this CDR3. The rearrangement joins TRBV2 to TRBJ2-7, with 9 bases matching TRBD1. The CDR3 is 14 residues long. Trimming removed 7 bases from V and 2 bases from J; junction bases left unmatched: 6. Germline CDR1 is SNHLY and CDR2 is FYNNEI. In DNA, the CDR3 is TGTGCCAGCACCGGAGGGACAGGGACCTACGAGCAGTACTTC. Translating it yields CASTGGTGTYEQYF.

The chain is built from TRBV28 and TRBJ1-6, with 8 bases fitting TRBD1. CDR3 length equals 14 residues. CDR1 and CDR2 from the germline V gene are MDHEN and SYDVKM. V was clipped by 5 bases and J by 7 bases; unmatched bases: 4. The DNA of the CDR3 is TGTGCCAGCAGTAAAAACAGGGGGAATTCACCCCTCCACTTT. Translating gives CASSKNRGNSPLHF. Supplemented by reference TRBV28 and TRBJ1-6, the full variable domain reads DVKVTQSSRYLVKRTGEKVFLECVQDMDHENMFWYRQDPGLGLRLIYFSYDVKMKEKGDIPEGYSVSREKKERFSLILESASTNQTSMYLCASSKNRGNSPLHFGNGTRLTVT.

J is TRBJ1-1 and V is TRBV28; D is unresolved. The germline gives CDR1 MDHEN, CDR2 SYDVKM. The CDR3 consists of 13 residues. Trimming removed 5 bases at V and 4 bases at J, with 11 bases between. The CDR3 reads CASSLSGITEAFF. The CDR3 coding sequence is TGTGCCAGCAGTCTTAGTGGCATCACTGAAGCTTTCTTT.

This chain joins TRBV6-1 and TRBJ1-3; 7 bases match TRBD1. Looked up from germline, CDR1 is MNHNS and CDR2 is SASEGT. The CDR3 totals 15 residues. V shed 3 bases and J 3 bases; nucleotides not matched to a gene: 5. CDR3: CASSDRDSNGNTIYF. As DNA, the CDR3 is TGTGCCAGCAGTGACCGGGACAGCAATGGAAACACCATATATTTT.

The chain links TRBV30 to TRBJ1-1, with D unclear. Germline values: CDR1 GTSNPN, CDR2 SVGIG (reference sequence). V lost 2 bases, J lost 3 bases, and 10 bases lay in between. CDR3 length equals 13 residues. DNA for the CDR3: TGTGCCTGGAGTTCTGAGTCCTACACTGAAGCTTTCTTT. Translating gives CAWSSESYTEAFF. The whole variable domain, remainder taken from reference TRBV30 and TRBJ1-1, is SQTIHQWPATLVQPVGSPLSLECTVEGTSNPNLYWYRQAAGRGLQLLFYSVGIGQISSEVPQNLSASRPQDRQFILSSKKLLLSDSGFYLCAWSSESYTEAFFGQGTRLTVV.

This chain links TRBV4-3 with TRBJ2-3; 9 bases match TRBD2. The CDR3 covers 15 residues. Trimming removed 4 bases from V and 3 bases from J; junction bases left unmatched: 5. Germline V gene sequence: CDR1 LGHNA, CDR2 YSLEER. This chain's CDR3 is CASSLQAGGTDTQYF. CDR3 DNA: TGCGCCAGCAGCCTTCAGGCGGGAGGGACAGATACGCAGTATTTT.

The chain joins TRBV19 to TRBJ2-7; D perhaps matches TRBD2 (6 bases). This CDR3 spans 14 amino acids. The germline gives CDR1 LNHDA, CDR2 SQIVND (reference sequence). Trimming shortened V by 5 bases and J by 3 bases, and 14 bases separated the two germline ends. CDR3: CASSRRESLYEQYF. The CDR3 DNA reads TGTGCCAGTAGTCGCCGGGAGTCCCTCTACGAGCAGTACTTC.

This clone was observed once. The chain combines TRBV11-3 with TRBJ2-1; possible D gene TRBD1, 7 bases. In germline, CDR1 is SGHNT, CDR2 YENEEA. The CDR3 is 16 residues long. Trimming shortened V by 5 bases and J by 2 bases, and 16 bases separated the two germline ends. This chain's CDR3 is CASSQGSGGPYNEQFF. For the CDR3, the DNA is TGTGCCAGCAGCCAGGGGTCAGGGGGGCCCTACAATGAGCAGTTCTTC.

The V call is TRBV2, the J call TRBJ2-5; 13 bases line up with TRBD2. V trimming: 8 bases; J trimming: 4 bases; junction bases outside the gene matches: 1. CDR1 is SNHLY, CDR2 FYNNEI, per germline. The CDR3 length is 13 residues. CDR3 nucleotide sequence: TGTGCCAGCGGACTAGCGGGAGCAGAGACCCAGTACTTC. Translation gives CASGLAGAETQYF.

This clone has just one count. The genes are TRBV30 and TRBJ2-1; TRBD2 agrees at 11 bases. Trimming at V came to 0 bases and at J to 4 bases, leaving 17 bases not matched to a gene. This CDR3 has 20 residues. Per the germline V gene, CDR1 is GTSNPN and CDR2 is SVGIG (reference sequence). The CDR3 DNA reads TGTGCCTGGAGTGTAGTAAGCGGGACTAGCGGAGTAGGGGGATACAATGAGCAGTTCTTC. This encodes CAWSVVSGTSGVGGYNEQFF.

The rearrangement joins TRBV5-5 to TRBJ2-3; no definite D call. CDR3 length: 15 residues. The germline V and J ends were trimmed by 0 bases and 2 bases, with 10 bases remaining between them. Germline-derived CDR1 and CDR2 are SGHKS and YYEKEE (reference sequence). DNA for the CDR3: TGTGCCAGCAGCTTGGTAGGCGCACCCACAGATACGCAGTATTTT. This codes for CASSLVGAPTDTQYF.

The CDR3 DNA follows: TGTGCCAGCAGTTTTAGGGAGGGCTATGGCTACACCTTC. It codes for CASSFREGYGYTF. The V and J genes are TRBV28 and TRBJ1-2; no reliable D call. Germline CDR1 MDHEN, CDR2 SYDVKM. V gave up 3 bases and J gave up 4 bases, with 9 bases separating them. The CDR3 extends over 13 amino acids.

The V call is TRBV9, the J call TRBJ2-2; a possible D gene is TRBD2 (6 bases). Germline CDR1 reads SGDLS; CDR2 reads YYNGEE. This CDR3 contains 15 residues. The V gene lost 2 bases and the J gene lost 0 bases, with 8 bases spanning the gap. The CDR3 nucleotides read TGTGCCAGCAGCGTTAGCGGACCGAACACCGGGGAGCTGTTTTTT. This sequence encodes CASSVSGPNTGELFF.

V and J are TRBV5-6 and TRBJ1-5; D unclear. Germline CDR1 SGHDT, CDR2 YYEEEE. CDR3 length: 15 residues. V was pared by 0 bases and J by 4 bases, with 11 bases between. The CDR3 region has the DNA TGTGCCAGCAGCTTGGGTGGCTCGGGGAATCAGCCCCAGCATTTT. This gives the protein CASSLGGSGNQPQHF.

The V call is TRBV5-1, the J call TRBJ2-7; maybe TRBD2 (6 bases). The CDR3 has 13 residues. Germline CDR1 reads SGHRS; CDR2 reads YFSETQ. V gave up 5 bases and J gave up 5 bases, with 14 bases separating them. CDR3 coding DNA: TGCGCCAGCAGGGACGGGCCGGGGGACGAGCAGTACTTC. It yields the protein CASRDGPGDEQYF.

The rearrangement uses TRBV30 and TRBJ1-2, with D unresolved. Trimming left V 1 base short and J 8 bases short, with 11 bases between. The germline V gene has CDR1 GTSNPN and CDR2 SVGIG (reference sequence). CDR3 length: 12 residues. The CDR3 bases are TGTGCCTGGAGTGATCGGGCCTGGGGCTACACCTTC. Translating gives CAWSDRAWGYTF.

This sequence joins TRBV10-3 and TRBJ1-4; D possibly corresponds to TRBD1 (5 bases). Germline values: CDR1 ENHRY, CDR2 SYGVKD. This CDR3 region has 14 residues. V lost 4 bases, J lost 13 bases, and 19 bases lay in between. This CDR3 reads CAISVSGPEEGLFF. The CDR3, as DNA: TGTGCCATCAGTGTTTCGGGACCCGAAGAGGGACTGTTTTTT.

The gene calls are TRBV5-1 and TRBJ2-1; D gene unclear. Trimming removed 0 bases from V and 5 bases from J, with 12 bases in between. The CDR3 extends over 15 amino acids. Looked up from germline, CDR1 is SGHRS and CDR2 is YFSETQ. CDR3 residues: CASSLVTWTDNEQFF. In DNA form, the CDR3 reads TGCGCCAGCAGCTTGGTCACCTGGACCGACAATGAGCAGTTCTTC.

This rearrangement joins TRBV2 to TRBJ1-6; TRBD1 is a possible D gene (5 bases). V lost 7 bases and J 2 bases, leaving 12 bases between the germline ends. This CDR3 is built from 15 residues. The V gene's germline CDR1 is SNHLY and CDR2 FYNNEI. In DNA form, the CDR3 reads TGTGCCAGCAAGACGGGGGGAACCTATAATTCACCCCTCCACTTT. It yields the protein CASKTGGTYNSPLHF.

The chain combines TRBV9 with TRBJ2-7, with D unresolved. Per the germline V gene, CDR1 is SGDLS and CDR2 is YYNGEE. The CDR3 totals 15 residues. Between the trimmed V and J ends, which lost 0 bases and 1 base, there was a span of 11 bases. The CDR3 DNA reads TGTGCCAGCAGCGTAGAGTCCGGTCCTTCCTACGAGCAGTACTTC. Its protein is CASSVESGPSYEQYF.

This clone was counted a single time. The chain recombines TRBV7-9 with TRBJ1-6, with D maybe TRBD1 (5 bases). The CDR3 totals 14 residues. V lost 5 bases, J lost 9 bases, and 14 bases lay in between. Per the germline V gene, CDR1 is SEHNR and CDR2 is FQNEAQ (reference sequence). The CDR3: CASSPGTLGSPLHF. CDR3 sequence (DNA): TGTGCCAGCAGCCCCGGGACTTTGGGTTCACCCCTCCACTTT.

The V call is TRBV5-1, the J call TRBJ2-1, with TRBD1 matching over 8 bases. CDR1 and CDR2 from the germline V gene are SGHRS and YFSETQ. Losses at the gene ends were 4 bases for V and 6 bases for J; bases not matched to a gene: 9. The CDR3 spans 15 residues. CDR3 in amino acids: CASSPGQGAVNEQFF. As DNA, the CDR3 is TGCGCCAGCAGCCCGGGGCAGGGGGCGGTCAATGAGCAGTTCTTC.

The chain has TRBV9 and TRBJ2-1; TRBD2 matches at 11 bases. Germline CDR1 SGDLS, CDR2 YYNGEE. The CDR3 runs 14 residues. Germline trimming cut 6 bases from V and 7 bases from J; bases unmatched to any gene: 6. This chain's CDR3 is CASTRRLAGNEQFF. CDR3 DNA sequence: TGTGCCAGCACTCGTAGACTAGCGGGGAATGAGCAGTTCTTC.

The chain has TRBV6-5 and TRBJ1-1, with 10 bases identical to TRBD1. J was trimmed by 6 bases and V by 5 bases; bases with no gene match: 9. Germline V gives CDR1 MNHEY, CDR2 SVGAGI. The CDR3 length is 15 residues. The DNA of the CDR3 is TGTGCCAGCAGTACCGACAGGGGGCTACGCGCTGAAGCTTTCTTT. Translating it yields CASSTDRGLRAEAFF.

The V gene is TRBV9, the J gene TRBJ2-1; no reliable D call. The V gene's germline CDR1 is SGDLS and CDR2 YYNGEE. There are 14 residues in the CDR3. Trimming removed 4 bases from V and 0 bases from J, with 8 bases in between. CDR3 DNA sequence: TGTGCCAGCAGCTTAGGGCGCTCCTACAATGAGCAGTTCTTC. Its protein product is CASSLGRSYNEQFF.

The chain employs TRBV6-1 and TRBJ2-7; TRBD1 is a possible D gene (6 bases). The CDR3 length is 14 residues. The V gene's germline CDR1 is MNHNS and CDR2 SASEGT. The V end was cut by 6 bases, the J end by 1 base, with 13 bases between. The CDR3 reads CASRSGAPSYEQYF. The CDR3 DNA sequence: TGTGCCAGCAGATCAGGGGCCCCTTCCTACGAGCAGTACTTC.

The chain is built from TRBV5-1 and TRBJ2-3; 11 bases are a match to TRBD2. The CDR3 has 19 amino acids. Trimming at V came to 0 bases and at J to 2 bases, leaving 11 bases not matched to a gene. The germline V gene encodes CDR1 SGHRS and CDR2 YFSETQ. CDR3 protein: CASSLVVSGGETYTDTQYF. The CDR3 DNA follows: TGCGCCAGCAGCTTGGTCGTTAGCGGGGGGGAAACATACACAGATACGCAGTATTTT.

The CDR3 nucleotides are TGTGCCAGCAGCTCCTTTAGTGGTGAGACCCAGTACTTC. Translated: CASSSFSGETQYF. The V gene is TRBV7-9, the J gene TRBJ2-5, with D unclear. V lost 4 bases and J 5 bases, leaving 11 bases between the germline ends. The V gene's germline CDR1 is SEHNR and CDR2 FQNEAQ (reference sequence). The CDR3 totals 13 residues. The full variable domain, with the rest looked up from reference TRBV7-9 and TRBJ2-5, is DTGVSQNPRHKITKRGQNVTFRCDPISEHNRLYWYRQTLGQGPEFLTYFQNEAQLEKSRLLSDRFSAERPKGSFSTLEIQRTEQGDSAMYLCASSSFSGETQYFGPGTRLLVL.

The chain recombines TRBV18 with TRBJ1-6; D is perhaps TRBD1 (6 bases). From germline, CDR1 is KGHSH and CDR2 LQKENI. CDR3 size: 16 residues. The V and J ends lost 0 bases and 2 bases respectively, with 8 bases between them. In nucleotides, the CDR3 is TGTGCCAGCTCACCACCGGGACAACCCTATAATTCACCCCTCCACTTT. It specifies CASSPPGQPYNSPLHF.

The rearrangement joins TRBV6-1 to TRBJ2-2, with D unclear. Deletions cut 9 bases from V and 5 bases from J, with 16 bases between. Germline lookup yields CDR1 MNHNS and CDR2 SASEGT. The length of the CDR3 is 14 residues. The CDR3: CASWTWRGTGELFF. DNA for the CDR3: TGTGCCAGTTGGACGTGGCGCGGTACCGGGGAGCTGTTTTTT.

CDR3 amino acids: CASSLLGTGSDTQYF. The CDR3 DNA sequence: TGTGCCAGCAGCTTACTTGGGACAGGGAGCGATACGCAGTATTTT. The chain has TRBV7-2 and TRBJ2-3, with TRBD1 identical over 9 bases. CDR1 is SGHTA, CDR2 FQGNSA, per germline. The CDR3 totals 15 residues. After removal of 2 bases from V and 6 bases from J, the junction contained 6 bases not matched to a gene.